The present T cell receptor (beta chain) was sequenced within a study of blood T cell repertoires in COVID-19. Turning to the study itself: COVID-19 samples from acute and convalescent phases originated in the United States, Italy and Spain. PBMCs, B-cell-depleted T cells, or T cells provided the cDNA or gDNA that made up the material.

A Seattle source enrolled patients during active infection and followed them longitudinally. V gave up 4 bases and J gave up 4 bases; unmatched junction bases: 3. There are 13 residues in the CDR3. In germline, CDR1 is SGHDN, CDR2 FVKESK. As originally analysed: Estimation of nucleated cell counts relied on the amplification of reference gene primers. The table came from immunoSEQ multiplex PCR; TCRdb's copy has only in-frame clones and leaves some out. Clone size and V and J calls were adopted from that table, with D and trimming inferred from the DNA. The profile shows about 480,000 clones, about 89% of them singletons.

The chain has TRBV14 and TRBJ1-2; TRBD1 matches 7 bases. This TCR derives from a woman between 45 and 60 years old with COVID-19, enrolled during active disease. The sequencing input was peripheral blood. The CDR3 region has the DNA TGTGCCAGCAGCCGGGACAGATTCTATGGCTACACCTTC. Its translation: CASSRDRFYGYTF.